This T cell receptor (beta chain) appears in the sequencing data of a study of control samples from healthy donors and cancer patients. This clone is a singleton in its sample. The data were produced by immunoSEQ multiplex PCR, yet TCRdb's version contains in-frame clones alone and is incomplete. The sample records about 190,000 clones, around 93% being singletons. The V gene's germline CDR1 is SGHTA and CDR2 FQGNSA. V lost 2 bases to trimming and J lost 2 bases; unmatched junction nucleotides: 7. The CDR3 has 16 residues. Sequenced: blood. V and J are TRBV7-2 and TRBJ1-2, with 8 bases aligning to TRBD1. This sequence was found in a man in his thirties or forties in good health. The CDR3 region is CASSLSYRGNNYGYTF. CDR3 sequence (DNA): TGTGCCAGCAGCTTATCCTACAGGGGGAACAACTATGGCTACACCTTC.